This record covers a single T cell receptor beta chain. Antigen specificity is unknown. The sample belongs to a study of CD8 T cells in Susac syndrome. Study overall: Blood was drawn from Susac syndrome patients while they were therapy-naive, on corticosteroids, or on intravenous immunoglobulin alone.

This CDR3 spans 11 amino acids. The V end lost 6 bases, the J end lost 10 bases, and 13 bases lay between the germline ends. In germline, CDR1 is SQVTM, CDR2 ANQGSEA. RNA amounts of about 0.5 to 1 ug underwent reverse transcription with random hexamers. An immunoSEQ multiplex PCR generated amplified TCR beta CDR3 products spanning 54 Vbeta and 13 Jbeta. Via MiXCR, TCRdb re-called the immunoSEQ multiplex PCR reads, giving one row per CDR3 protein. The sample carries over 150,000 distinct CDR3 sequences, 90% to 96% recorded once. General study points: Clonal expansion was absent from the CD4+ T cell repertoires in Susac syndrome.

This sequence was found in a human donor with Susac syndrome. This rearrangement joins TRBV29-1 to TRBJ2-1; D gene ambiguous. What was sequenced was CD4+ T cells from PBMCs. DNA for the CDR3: TGCAGCGTGGGTGAAGTGAGCGAGCAGTTCTTC. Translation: CSVGEVSEQFF.